Here is one T cell receptor (beta chain) with its context. The method was immunoSEQ multiplex PCR; TCRdb's version includes in-frame clones alone and lacks a portion of them. Here the sample spans more than 90,000 clones, roughly 80% being singletons. The data originate from a study of PD-1 blockade in mismatch repair-deficient tumors. The overall study: Patients had about a dozen mismatch repair-deficient cancer types and were previously treated and progressing.

This CDR3 region has 13 residues. Germline V CDR1 and CDR2: SGHNT, YYREEE (reference sequence). V gave up 0 bases and J gave up 6 bases, with 9 bases separating them. PCR or immunohistochemistry showed mismatch repair deficiency in every enrolled patient. The TCR sequence derives from an adult with mismatch repair-deficient cancer. The rearrangement joins TRBV5-4 to TRBJ1-1; unclear D gene. The starting material was peripheral blood, obtained around 60 weeks after starting pembrolizumab. CDR3 loop: CASSLGGGPEAFF. The CDR3 DNA reads TGTGCCAGCAGCTTGGGAGGAGGGCCTGAAGCTTTCTTT.